A few counts support the clone carrying this T cell receptor beta chain. Its antigen is still unknown. The record originates from a study of graft-versus-host responses after intestinal transplantation. Study-level findings and limits: Some GvH clones appeared in ileal mucosa or blood before recipient bone marrow.

Germline assignment: CDR1 MNHEY and CDR2 SVGAGI. Trimming cost V 7 bases and J 4 bases; bases outside gene matches: 7. The CDR3 contains 14 residues. Produced via immunoSEQ multiplex PCR; TCRdb's table is partial and in-frame only. Of under 150,000 clones listed, approximately 95% were seen once; the top ten hold more than 0.09%. The sample here was unstimulated CD4+ T cells sorted from spleen or lymph node cells, taken before intestinal transplant. The origin of this receptor is a human donor who received an intestinal transplant. V usage is TRBV6-5 and J usage is TRBJ1-2; TRBD1 agrees at 9 bases. DNA for the CDR3: TGTGCCAGCACCCGACAGGGGGACCTCTATGGCTACACCTTC. It encodes CASTRQGDLYGYTF.